This TCR beta chain was found in a study of cytomegalovirus exposure and HLA in healthy donors. The method was immunoSEQ multiplex PCR; TCRdb's version includes in-frame clones alone and lacks a portion of them. The data contain roughly 150,000 clones, around four fifths of them singletons. The donors were part of the validation cohort of roughly 130 subjects. That cohort was separate from the first cohort, which comprised 500 to 700 subjects. Trimming removed 3 bases from V and 7 bases from J, with 14 bases in between. The CDR3 contains 15 residues. Germline CDR1 SGDLS, CDR2 YYNGEE. The sequencing input was PBMCs. This TCR was recovered from a man aged 25 to 40 in good health and CMV-seropositive. This chain uses TRBV9 with TRBJ1-6; tentatively, D is TRBD1 (6 bases). The CDR3 loop is CASSAGTNLNSPLHF. The CDR3 bases are TGTGCCAGCAGCGCCGGGACAAATCTAAATTCACCCCTCCACTTT.